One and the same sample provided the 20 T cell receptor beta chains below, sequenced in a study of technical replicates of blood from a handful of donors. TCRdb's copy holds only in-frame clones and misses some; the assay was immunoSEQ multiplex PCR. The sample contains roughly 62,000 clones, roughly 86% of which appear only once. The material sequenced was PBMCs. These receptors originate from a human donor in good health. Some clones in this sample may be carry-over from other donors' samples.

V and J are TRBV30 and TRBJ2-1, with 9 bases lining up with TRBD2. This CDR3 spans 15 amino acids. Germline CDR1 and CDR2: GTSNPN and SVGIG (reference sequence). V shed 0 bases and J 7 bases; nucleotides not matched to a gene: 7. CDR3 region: CAWSVLLAGENEQFF. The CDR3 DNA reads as TGTGCCTGGAGTGTACTTTTAGCGGGAGAGAATGAGCAGTTCTTC.

The CDR3 DNA reads as TGTGCCAGCTCCATACAGGGAGATACGCAGTATTTT. Its translation is CASSIQGDTQYF. This rearrangement joins TRBV6-1 to TRBJ2-3; D is perhaps TRBD1 (6 bases). V lost 8 bases to trimming and J lost 5 bases, with 11 bases between them. The CDR3 is 12 amino acids. Germline V gene data show CDR1 as MNHNS and CDR2 as SASEGT.

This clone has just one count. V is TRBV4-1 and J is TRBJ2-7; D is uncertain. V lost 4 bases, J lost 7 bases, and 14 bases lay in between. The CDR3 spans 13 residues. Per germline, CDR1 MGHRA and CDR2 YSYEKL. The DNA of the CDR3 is TGCGCCAGCAGCCCCTCTGTCCCCTTGGAGCAGTACTTC. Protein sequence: CASSPSVPLEQYF.

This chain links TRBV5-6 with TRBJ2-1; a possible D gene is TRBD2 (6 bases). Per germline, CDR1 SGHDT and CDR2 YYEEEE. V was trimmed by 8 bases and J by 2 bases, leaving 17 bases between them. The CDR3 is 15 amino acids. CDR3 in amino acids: CASLSSGEAYNEQFF. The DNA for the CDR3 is TGTGCCAGTTTGAGTTCGGGAGAGGCCTACAATGAGCAGTTCTTC.

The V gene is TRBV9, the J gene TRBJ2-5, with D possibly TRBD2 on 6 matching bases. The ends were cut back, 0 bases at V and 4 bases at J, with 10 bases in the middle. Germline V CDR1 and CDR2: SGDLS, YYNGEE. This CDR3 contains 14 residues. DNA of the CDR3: TGTGCCAGCAGCGTAGTTCCGGGAGTAGAGACCCAGTACTTC. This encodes CASSVVPGVETQYF.

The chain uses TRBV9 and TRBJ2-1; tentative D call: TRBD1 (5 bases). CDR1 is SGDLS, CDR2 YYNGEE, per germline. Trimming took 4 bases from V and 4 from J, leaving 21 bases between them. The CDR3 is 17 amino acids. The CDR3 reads CASSPRVPGKVYNEQFF. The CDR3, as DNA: TGTGCCAGCAGCCCCCGAGTGCCAGGGAAGGTGTACAATGAGCAGTTCTTC.

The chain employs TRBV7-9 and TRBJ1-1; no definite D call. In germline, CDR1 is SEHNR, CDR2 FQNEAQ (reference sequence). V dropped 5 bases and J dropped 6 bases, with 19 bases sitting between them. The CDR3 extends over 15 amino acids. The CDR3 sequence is CASSLFGRSIPEAFF. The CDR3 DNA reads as TGTGCCAGCAGCCTATTCGGTCGTAGTATCCCTGAAGCTTTCTTT.

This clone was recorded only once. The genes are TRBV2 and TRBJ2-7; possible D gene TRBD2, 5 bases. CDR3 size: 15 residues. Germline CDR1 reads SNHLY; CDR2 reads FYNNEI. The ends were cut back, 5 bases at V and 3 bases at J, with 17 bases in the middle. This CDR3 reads CASSNHPGLGYEQYF. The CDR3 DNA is TGTGCCAGCAGTAACCACCCCGGACTGGGCTACGAGCAGTACTTC.

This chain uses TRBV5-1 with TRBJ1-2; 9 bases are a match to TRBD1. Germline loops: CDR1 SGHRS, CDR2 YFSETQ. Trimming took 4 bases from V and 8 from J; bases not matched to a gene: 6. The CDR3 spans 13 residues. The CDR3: CASSRRQGGGYTF. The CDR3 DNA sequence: TGCGCCAGCAGCCGTAGACAGGGGGGGGGCTACACCTTC.

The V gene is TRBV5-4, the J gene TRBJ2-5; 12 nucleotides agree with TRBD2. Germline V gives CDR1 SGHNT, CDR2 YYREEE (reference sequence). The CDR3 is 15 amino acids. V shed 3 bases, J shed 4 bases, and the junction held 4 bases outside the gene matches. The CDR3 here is CASSSSGGVAETQYF. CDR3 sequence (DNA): TGTGCCAGCAGCTCTAGCGGGGGGGTCGCAGAGACCCAGTACTTC.

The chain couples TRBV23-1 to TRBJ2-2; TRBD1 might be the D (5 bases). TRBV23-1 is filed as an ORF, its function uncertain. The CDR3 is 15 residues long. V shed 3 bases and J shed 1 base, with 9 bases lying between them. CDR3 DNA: TGCGCCAGCAGTCACGAGACAGAGAACACCGGGGAGCTGTTTTTT. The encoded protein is CASSHETENTGELFF.

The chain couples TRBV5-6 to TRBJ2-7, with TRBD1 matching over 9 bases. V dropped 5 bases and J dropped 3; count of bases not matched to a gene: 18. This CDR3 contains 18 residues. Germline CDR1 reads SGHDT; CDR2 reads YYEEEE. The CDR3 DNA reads TGTGCCAGCAGTAACCTCCGGGACAGGGAAGGGTCTTACTACGAGCAGTACTTC. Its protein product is CASSNLRDREGSYYEQYF.

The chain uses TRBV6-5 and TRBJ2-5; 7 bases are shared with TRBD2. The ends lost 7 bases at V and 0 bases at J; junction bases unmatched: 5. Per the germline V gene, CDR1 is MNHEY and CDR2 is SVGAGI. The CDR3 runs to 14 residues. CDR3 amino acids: CASTPGRDQETQYF. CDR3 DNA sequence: TGTGCCAGCACCCCGGGGAGGGACCAAGAGACCCAGTACTTC.

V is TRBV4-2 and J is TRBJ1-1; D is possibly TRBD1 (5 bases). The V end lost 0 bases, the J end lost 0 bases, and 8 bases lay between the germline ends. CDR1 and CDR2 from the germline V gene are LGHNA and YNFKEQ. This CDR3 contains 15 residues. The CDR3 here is CASSQDRVMNTEAFF. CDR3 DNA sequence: TGTGCCAGCAGCCAAGACAGGGTTATGAACACTGAAGCTTTCTTT.

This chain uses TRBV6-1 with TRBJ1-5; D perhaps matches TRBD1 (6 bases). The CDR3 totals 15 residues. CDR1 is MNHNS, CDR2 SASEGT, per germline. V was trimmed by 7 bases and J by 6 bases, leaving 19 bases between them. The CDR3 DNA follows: TGTGCCAGCACCCTCACAGGGCTGTTAGGTCAGCCCCAGCATTTT. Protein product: CASTLTGLLGQPQHF.

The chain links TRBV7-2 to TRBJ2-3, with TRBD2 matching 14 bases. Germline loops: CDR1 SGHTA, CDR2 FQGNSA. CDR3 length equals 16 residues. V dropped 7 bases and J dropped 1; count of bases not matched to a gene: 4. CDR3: CASTETSGRGTDTQYF. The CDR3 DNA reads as TGTGCCAGCACCGAGACTAGCGGGAGGGGCACAGATACGCAGTATTTT.

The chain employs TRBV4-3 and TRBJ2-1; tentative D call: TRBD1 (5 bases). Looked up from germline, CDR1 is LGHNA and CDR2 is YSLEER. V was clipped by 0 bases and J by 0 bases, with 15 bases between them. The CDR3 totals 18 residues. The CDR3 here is CASSQDLLGVSSYNEQFF. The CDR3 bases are TGCGCCAGCAGCCAAGATTTGCTAGGGGTCAGCTCCTACAATGAGCAGTTCTTC.

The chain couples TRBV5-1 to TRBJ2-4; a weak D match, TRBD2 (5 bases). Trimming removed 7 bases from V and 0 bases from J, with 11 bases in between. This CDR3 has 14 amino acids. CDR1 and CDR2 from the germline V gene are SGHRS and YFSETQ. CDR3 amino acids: CASGLGLAKNIQYF. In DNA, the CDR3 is TGCGCCAGCGGTCTAGGACTAGCCAAAAACATTCAGTACTTC.

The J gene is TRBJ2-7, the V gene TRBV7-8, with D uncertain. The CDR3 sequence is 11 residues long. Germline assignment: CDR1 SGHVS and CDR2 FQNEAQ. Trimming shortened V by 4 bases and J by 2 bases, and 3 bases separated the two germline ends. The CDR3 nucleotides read TGTGCCAGCAGCTCGGCCTACGAGCAGTACTTC. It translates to CASSSAYEQYF.

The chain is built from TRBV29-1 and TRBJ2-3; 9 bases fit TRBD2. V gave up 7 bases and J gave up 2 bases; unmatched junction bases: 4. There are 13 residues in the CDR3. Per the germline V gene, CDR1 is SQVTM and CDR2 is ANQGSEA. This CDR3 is CSARLAVTDTQYF. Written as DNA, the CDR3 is TGCAGCGCAAGACTAGCGGTCACAGATACGCAGTATTTT.